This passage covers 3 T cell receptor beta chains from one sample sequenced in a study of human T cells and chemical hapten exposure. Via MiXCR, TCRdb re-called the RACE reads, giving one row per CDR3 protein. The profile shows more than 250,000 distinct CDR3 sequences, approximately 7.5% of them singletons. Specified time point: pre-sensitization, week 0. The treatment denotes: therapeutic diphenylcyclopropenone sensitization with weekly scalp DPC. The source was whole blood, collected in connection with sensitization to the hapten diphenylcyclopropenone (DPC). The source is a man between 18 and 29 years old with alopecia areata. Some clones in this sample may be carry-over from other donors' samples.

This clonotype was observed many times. The CDR3 sequence is CASSGGADTQYF. As DNA, the CDR3 is TGTGCCAGCAGTGGGGGGGCAGATACGCAGTATTTT. This sequence joins TRBV12-3 or TRBV12-4 and TRBJ2-3; 7 bases map to TRBD2. The V gene end was trimmed by 5 bases and the J gene end by 4 bases; junction bases not matched to a gene: 0. This CDR3 has 12 amino acids.

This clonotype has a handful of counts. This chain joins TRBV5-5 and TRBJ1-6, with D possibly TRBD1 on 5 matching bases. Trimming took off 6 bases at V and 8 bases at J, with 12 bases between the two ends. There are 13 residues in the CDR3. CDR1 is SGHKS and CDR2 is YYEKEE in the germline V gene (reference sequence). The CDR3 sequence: CASKTRGDSPLHF. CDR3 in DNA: TGTGCCAGCAAGACAAGGGGTGATTCACCCCTCCACTTT.

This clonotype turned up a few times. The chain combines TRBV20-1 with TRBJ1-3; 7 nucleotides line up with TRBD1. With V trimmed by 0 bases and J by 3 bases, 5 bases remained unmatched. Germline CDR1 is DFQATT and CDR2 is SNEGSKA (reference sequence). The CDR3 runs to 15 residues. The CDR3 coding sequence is TGCAGTGCTAGAGATCTGAGGGGGCTTGGAAACACCATATATTTT. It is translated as CSARDLRGLGNTIYF.